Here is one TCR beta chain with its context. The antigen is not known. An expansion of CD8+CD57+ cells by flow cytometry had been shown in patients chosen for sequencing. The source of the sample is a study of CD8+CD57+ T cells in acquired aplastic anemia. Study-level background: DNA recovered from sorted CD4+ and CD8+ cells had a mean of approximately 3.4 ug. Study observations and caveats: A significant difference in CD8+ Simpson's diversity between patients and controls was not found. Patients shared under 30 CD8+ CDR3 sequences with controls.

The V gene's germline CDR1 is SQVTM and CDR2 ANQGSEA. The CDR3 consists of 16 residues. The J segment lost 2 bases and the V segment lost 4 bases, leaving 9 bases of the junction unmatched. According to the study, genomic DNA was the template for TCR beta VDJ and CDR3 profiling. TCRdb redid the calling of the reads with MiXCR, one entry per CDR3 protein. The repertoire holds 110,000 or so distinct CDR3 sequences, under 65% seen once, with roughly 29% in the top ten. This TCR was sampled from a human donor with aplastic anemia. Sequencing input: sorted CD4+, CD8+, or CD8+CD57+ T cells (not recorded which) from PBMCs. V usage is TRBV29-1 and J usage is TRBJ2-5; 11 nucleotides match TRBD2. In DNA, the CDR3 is TGCAGCGTTGTAGCGGGGGGGACCCTTCCTCAAGAGACCCAGTACTTC. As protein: CSVVAGGTLPQETQYF.